This entry is about one T cell receptor beta chain. The data originate from a study of blood T cell repertoires in COVID-19. Overall study context: Italy, Spain and the United States were the sources of the convalescent and acute COVID-19 samples. The cDNA or gDNA used as material had been derived from T cells, B-cell-depleted T cells, or PBMCs.

Deletions cut 5 bases from V and 6 bases from J, with 19 bases between. Germline CDR1 is SGHTA and CDR2 is FQGNSA. The CDR3 has 15 amino acids. Profiling relied on immunoSEQ multiplex PCR, and the TCRdb table lists in-frame clones only, not all of them. The sample carries tens of thousands of clones, roughly 90% recorded once. The chain recombines TRBV7-2 with TRBJ1-1; D is perhaps TRBD1 (5 bases). The source is a middle-aged man with COVID-19, enrolled during active disease. Sample: peripheral blood. Here the CDR3 DNA reads TGTGCCAGCAGCACGCCGACAGACATTTTGGCTGAAGCTTTCTTT. As protein: CASSTPTDILAEAFF.